This T cell receptor beta chain appears in the sequencing data of a study of cytomegalovirus exposure and HLA in healthy donors. The length of the CDR3 is 14 residues. CDR1 SGHTS and CDR2 YDEGEE come from the germline V gene. The V end lost 6 bases, the J end lost 10 bases, and 23 bases lay between the germline ends. The PCR employed 60 Vbeta primers together with 13 Jbeta primers. Sequenced by immunoSEQ multiplex PCR; TCRdb stores in-frame clones only, minus some. The sample yields nearly 95,000 clones, 7.6% seen once. The chain is built from TRBV5-8 and TRBJ2-7; maybe TRBD1 (6 bases). The sample comprised PBMCs. This clonotype was obtained from a man aged 50-59 years in good health and CMV-seronegative. CDR3 region: CASTPRIPGQNQYF. In DNA, the CDR3 is TGTGCCAGCACCCCCAGGATTCCGGGACAAAATCAGTACTTC.